This T cell receptor (beta chain) stems from a study of vaccination effects on CD4 cells after COVID-19. Turning to this clone: No antigen is known for it.

Pools of viral peptides were used by the ViraFEST assay to expand antigen-specific CD4+ T cells ahead of sequencing. After around ten days in culture, the CD4+ T cells were isolated. Infection with SARS-CoV-2 occurred in the person between March and December 2020, and PCR confirmed it. Whole-study results and caveats: Late in the post-vaccination period, infection-induced and vaccine-induced clones underwent marked clonal contraction. Early post-infection timepoints were missing from the study, which also had few convalescent patients.

The table came from immunoSEQ multiplex PCR; TCRdb's copy has only in-frame clones and leaves some out. Among around 23,000 clones, more than 60% were seen once, and the ten largest hold roughly two fifths. Germline loops: CDR1 KGHSH, CDR2 LQKENI. With 3 bases clipped from V and 6 bases from J, the junction kept 4 bases outside the gene matches. This CDR3 comprises 14 residues. The sample in question was CD4+ T cells from PBMCs cultured with a peptide pool, obtained before COVID-19 vaccination. This chain uses TRBV18 with TRBJ2-3; 9 bases fit TRBD2. The clonotype comes from a human donor who had a prior SARS-CoV-2 infection. CDR3 in amino acids: CASSPIAGDDTQYF. DNA for the CDR3: TGTGCCAGCTCACCCATAGCGGGAGATGATACGCAGTATTTT.